Listed below are T cell receptor beta chains from one sample, sequenced in a study of control samples from healthy donors and cancer patients. Data came from immunoSEQ multiplex PCR; TCRdb stores just in-frame clones and leaves some out. The sample holds around 250,000 clones, over 75% seen once. The sequenced sample consisted of PBMCs. The receptors were sampled from a woman aged 55-69 years with lung cancer. Each CDR3 is given with its conserved first and last residue. D genes are given only for firm matches. The size entry is marked missing in some rows and otherwise reads once, few, many or a size class.

D	J	V	size	DNA	CDR3
TRBD2	TRBJ2-3	TRBV13	-	TGTGCCAGCAGCGCCATGACTAGCGGGTTCACAGATACGCAGTATTTT	CASSAMTSGFTDTQYF
-	TRBJ1-3	TRBV9	-	TGTGCCAGCAGCGTACGCGCAGGGATAGGAAACACCATATATTTT	CASSVRAGIGNTIYF
TRBD1	TRBJ1-6	TRBV28	-	TGTGCCAGCAGTTTAGGGCAGGGGGGGAATTCACCCCTCCACTTT	CASSLGQGGNSPLHF
-	TRBJ2-1	TRBV28	-	TGTGCCAGCAGTTGGAGCTCCTACAATGAGCAGTTCTTC	CASSWSSYNEQFF
TRBD2	TRBJ2-3	TRBV27	-	TGTGCCAGCAGTTTATCGGGCGTGGCCCCGGGGGGAAGCGATACGCAGTATTTT	CASSLSGVAPGGSDTQYF
-	TRBJ2-1	TRBV7-8	-	TGTGCCAGCAGCGTAGATAGGTACAATGAGCAGTTCTTC	CASSVDRYNEQFF
-	TRBJ2-2	TRBV7-9	-	TGTGCCAGCAGCTTATTCAGGACACCCGGGGAGCTGTTTTTT	CASSLFRTPGELFF
-	TRBJ1-2	TRBV4-1	-	TGCGCCAGCAGCCAAACAGGGTATGGCTACACCTTC	CASSQTGYGYTF
-	TRBJ2-1	TRBV3-1/TRBV3-2	-	TGTGCCAGCAGCCAAGAGGTTCCTAGCTACAATGAGCAGTTCTTC	CASSQEVPSYNEQFF
TRBD1	TRBJ1-5	TRBV28	-	TGTGCCAGCAGTCGTTCGGGACAGGAAGAGCCCCAGCATTTT	CASSRSGQEEPQHF
-	TRBJ2-5	TRBV9	-	TGTGCCAGCAGCGTAGCGCAGGGGCGAAAAGAGACCCAGTACTTC	CASSVAQGRKETQYF
TRBD2	TRBJ2-1	TRBV15	once	TGTGCCACCAGCAGAGATGGAGCTAGCGGGAGAGATGAGCAGTTCTTC	CATSRDGASGRDEQFF
-	TRBJ1-2	TRBV9	once	TGTGCCAGCACCCCACAGGGAAGTTCTGACTATGGCTACACCTTC	CASTPQGSSDYGYTF
-	TRBJ1-4	TRBV7-9	-	TGTGCCAGCAGCTTACAGAGGCGCGGGGGAGCAACTAATGAAAAACTGTTTTTT	CASSLQRRGGATNEKLFF
-	TRBJ2-3	TRBV6-1	-	TGTGCCAGCAGTGAGGGTCCCGCCACAGATACGCAGTATTTT	CASSEGPATDTQYF
-	TRBJ2-5	TRBV7-3	-	TGTGCCAGCAGCTTATCGGGCGGGGGCGGTATCGGTGAGACCCAGTACTTC	CASSLSGGGGIGETQYF
-	TRBJ1-3	TRBV5-1	once	TGCGCCAGCAGTACCGGGAAAGGCTCTGGAAACACCATATATTTT	CASSTGKGSGNTIYF
-	TRBJ1-1	TRBV5-1	-	TGCGCCAGCAGCTTGGGGGGGAGATACACTGAAGCTTTCTTT	CASSLGGRYTEAFF
-	TRBJ2-1	TRBV30	-	TGTGCCTGGAGTCGGAACAATGAGCAGTTCTTC	CAWSRNNEQFF
-	TRBJ2-1	TRBV7-9	few	TGTGCCTCACAGATGGACAATGAGCAGTTCTTC	CASQMDNEQFF
-	TRBJ1-6	TRBV9	-	TGTGCCAGCAGCGTAGGCCTAAGCTCCTATAATTCACCCCTCCACTTT	CASSVGLSSYNSPLHF
TRBD2	TRBJ2-3	TRBV20-1	-	TGCAGTGCTAGTTATTCTAGCGGGGGTACAGATACGCAGTATTTT	CSASYSSGGTDTQYF
-	TRBJ1-6	TRBV6-5	-	TGTGCCAGCAGTATGACAGTGTATAATTCACCCCTCCACTTT	CASSMTVYNSPLHF
-	TRBJ2-5	TRBV14	once	TGTGCCAGCAGCCAGTTTGGCGAGACCCAGTACTTC	CASSQFGETQYF
-	TRBJ2-5	TRBV5-1	-	TGCGCCAGCAGCTTGGGACAGACCCAAGAGACCCAGTACTTC	CASSLGQTQETQYF
TRBD1	TRBJ1-1	TRBV7-2	-	TGTGCCAGCAGCTTTCGTTGGACAGGGGGTGGAGTGAACACTGAAGCTTTCTTT	CASSFRWTGGGVNTEAFF
-	TRBJ1-1	TRBV6-2/TRBV6-3	-	TGTGCCAGCAGTTACGTAAGGGGGAGCCCGGGCACTGAAGCTTTCTTT	CASSYVRGSPGTEAFF
TRBD1	TRBJ2-7	TRBV6-5	-	TGTGCCAGCAGTCCCGAGACGGGACAGGGTTACGAGCAGTACTTC	CASSPETGQGYEQYF